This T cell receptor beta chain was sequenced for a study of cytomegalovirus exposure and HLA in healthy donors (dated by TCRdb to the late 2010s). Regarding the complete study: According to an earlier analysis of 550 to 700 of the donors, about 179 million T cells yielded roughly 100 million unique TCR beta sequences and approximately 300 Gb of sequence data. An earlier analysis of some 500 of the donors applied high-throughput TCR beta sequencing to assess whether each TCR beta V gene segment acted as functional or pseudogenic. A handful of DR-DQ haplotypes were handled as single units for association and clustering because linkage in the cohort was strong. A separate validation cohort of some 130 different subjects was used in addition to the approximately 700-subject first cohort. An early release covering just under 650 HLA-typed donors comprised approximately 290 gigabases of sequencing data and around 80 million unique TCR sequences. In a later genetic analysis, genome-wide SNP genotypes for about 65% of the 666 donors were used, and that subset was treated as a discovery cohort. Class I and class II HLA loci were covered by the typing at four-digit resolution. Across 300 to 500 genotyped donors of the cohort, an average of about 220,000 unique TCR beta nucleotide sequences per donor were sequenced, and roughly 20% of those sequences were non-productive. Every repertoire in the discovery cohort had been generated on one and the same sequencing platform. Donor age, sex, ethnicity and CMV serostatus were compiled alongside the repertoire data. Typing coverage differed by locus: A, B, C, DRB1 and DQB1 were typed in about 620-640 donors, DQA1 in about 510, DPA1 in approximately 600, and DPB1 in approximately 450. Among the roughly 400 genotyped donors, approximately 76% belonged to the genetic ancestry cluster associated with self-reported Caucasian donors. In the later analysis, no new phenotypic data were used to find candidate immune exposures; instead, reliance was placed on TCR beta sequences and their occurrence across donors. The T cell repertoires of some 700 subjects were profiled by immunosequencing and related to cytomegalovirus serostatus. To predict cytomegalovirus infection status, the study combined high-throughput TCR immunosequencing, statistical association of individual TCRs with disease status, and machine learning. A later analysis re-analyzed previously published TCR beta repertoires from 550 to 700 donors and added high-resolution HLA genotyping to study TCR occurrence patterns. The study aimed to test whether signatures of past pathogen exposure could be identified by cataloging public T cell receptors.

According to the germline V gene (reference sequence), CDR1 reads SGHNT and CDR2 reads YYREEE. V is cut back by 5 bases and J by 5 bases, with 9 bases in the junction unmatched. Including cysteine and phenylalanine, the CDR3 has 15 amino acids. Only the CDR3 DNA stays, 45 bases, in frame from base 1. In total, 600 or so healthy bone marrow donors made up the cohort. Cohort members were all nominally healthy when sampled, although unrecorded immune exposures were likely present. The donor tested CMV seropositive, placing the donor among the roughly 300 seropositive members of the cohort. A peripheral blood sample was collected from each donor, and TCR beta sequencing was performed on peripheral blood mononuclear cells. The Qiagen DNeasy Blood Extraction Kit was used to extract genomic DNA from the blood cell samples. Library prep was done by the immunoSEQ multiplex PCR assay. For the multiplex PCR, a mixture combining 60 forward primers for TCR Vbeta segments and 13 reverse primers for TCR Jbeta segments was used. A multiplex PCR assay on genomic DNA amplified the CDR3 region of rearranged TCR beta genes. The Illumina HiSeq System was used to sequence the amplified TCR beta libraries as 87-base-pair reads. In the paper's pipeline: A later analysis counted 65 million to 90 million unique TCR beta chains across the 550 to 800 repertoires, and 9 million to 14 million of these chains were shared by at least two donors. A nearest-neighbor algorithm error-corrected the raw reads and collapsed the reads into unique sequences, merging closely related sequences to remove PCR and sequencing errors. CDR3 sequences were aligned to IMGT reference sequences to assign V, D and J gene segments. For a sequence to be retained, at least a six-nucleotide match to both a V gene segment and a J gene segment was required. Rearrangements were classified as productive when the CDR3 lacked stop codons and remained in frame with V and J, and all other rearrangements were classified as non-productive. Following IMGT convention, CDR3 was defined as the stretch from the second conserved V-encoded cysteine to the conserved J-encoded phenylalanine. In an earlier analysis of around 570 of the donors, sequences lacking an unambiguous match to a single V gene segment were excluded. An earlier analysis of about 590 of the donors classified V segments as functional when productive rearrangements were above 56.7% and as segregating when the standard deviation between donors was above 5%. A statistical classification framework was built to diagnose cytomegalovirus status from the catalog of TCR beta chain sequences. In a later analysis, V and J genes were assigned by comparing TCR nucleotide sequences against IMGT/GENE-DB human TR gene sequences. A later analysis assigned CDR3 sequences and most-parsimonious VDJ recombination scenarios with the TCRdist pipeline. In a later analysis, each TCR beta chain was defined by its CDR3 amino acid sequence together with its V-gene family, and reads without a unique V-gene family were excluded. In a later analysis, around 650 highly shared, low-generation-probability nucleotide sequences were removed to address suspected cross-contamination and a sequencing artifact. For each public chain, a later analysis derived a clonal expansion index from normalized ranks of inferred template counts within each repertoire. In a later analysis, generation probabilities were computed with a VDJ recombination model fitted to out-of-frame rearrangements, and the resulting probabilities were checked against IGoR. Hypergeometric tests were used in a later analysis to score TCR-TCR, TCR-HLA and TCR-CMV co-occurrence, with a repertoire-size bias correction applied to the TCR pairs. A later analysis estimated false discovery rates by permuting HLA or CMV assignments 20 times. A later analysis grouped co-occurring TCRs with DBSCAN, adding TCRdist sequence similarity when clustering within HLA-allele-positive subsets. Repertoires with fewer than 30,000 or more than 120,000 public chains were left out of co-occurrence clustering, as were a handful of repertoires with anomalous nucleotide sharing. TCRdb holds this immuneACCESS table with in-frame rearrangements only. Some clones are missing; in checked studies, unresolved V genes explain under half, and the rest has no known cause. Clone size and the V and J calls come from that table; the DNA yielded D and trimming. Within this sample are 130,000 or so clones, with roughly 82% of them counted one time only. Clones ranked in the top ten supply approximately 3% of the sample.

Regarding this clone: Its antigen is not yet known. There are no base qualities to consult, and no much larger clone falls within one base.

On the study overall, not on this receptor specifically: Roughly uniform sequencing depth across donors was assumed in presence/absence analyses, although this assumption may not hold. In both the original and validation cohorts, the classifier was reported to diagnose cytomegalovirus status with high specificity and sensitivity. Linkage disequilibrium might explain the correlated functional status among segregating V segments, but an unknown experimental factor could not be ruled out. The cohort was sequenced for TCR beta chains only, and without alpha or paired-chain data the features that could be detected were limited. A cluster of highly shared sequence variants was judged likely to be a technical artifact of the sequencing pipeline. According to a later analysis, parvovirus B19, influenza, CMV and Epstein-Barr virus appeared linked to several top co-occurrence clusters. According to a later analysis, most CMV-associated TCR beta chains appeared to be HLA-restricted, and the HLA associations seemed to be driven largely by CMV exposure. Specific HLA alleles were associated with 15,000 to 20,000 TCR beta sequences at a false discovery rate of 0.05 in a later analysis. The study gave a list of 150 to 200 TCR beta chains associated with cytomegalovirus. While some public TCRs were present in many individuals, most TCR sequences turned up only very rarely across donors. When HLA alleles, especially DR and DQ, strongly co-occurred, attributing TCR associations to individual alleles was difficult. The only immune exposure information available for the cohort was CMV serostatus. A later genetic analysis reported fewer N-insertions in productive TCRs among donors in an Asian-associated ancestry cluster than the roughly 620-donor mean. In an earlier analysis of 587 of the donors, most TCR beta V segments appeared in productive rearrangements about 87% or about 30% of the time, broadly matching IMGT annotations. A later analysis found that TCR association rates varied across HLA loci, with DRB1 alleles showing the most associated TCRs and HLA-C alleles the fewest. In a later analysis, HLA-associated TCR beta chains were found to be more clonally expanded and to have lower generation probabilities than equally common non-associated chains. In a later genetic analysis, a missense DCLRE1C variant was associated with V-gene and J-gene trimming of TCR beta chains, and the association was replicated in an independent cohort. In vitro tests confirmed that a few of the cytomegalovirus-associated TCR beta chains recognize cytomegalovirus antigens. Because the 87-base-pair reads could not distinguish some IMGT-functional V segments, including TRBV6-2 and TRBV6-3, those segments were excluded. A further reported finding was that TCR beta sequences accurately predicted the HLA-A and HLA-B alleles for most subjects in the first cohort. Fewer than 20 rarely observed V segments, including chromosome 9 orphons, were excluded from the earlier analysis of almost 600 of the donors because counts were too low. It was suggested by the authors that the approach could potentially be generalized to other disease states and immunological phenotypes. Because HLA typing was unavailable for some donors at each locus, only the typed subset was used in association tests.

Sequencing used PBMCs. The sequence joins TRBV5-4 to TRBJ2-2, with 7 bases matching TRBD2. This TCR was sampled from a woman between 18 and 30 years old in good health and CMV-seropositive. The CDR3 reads CASSGASGATGELFF. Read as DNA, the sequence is TGTGCCAGCAGTGGCGCGAGCGGGGCAACCGGGGAGCTGTTTTTT.